A selection of T cell receptor beta chains follows, all from one sample in a study of cytomegalovirus exposure and HLA in healthy donors. Measured with immunoSEQ multiplex PCR; TCRdb has only the in-frame clones, and not every one. The sample holds 80,000 to 100,000 clones, about 81% seen once. Specimen: PBMCs. These receptors were obtained from a man between 35 and 55 years old in good health and CMV-seronegative. The conserved cysteine and the conserved F or W are not part of the CDR3 here. Fields, in order: V gene, J gene, CDR3 protein.

>TRBV6-4|TRBJ2-1
ASSASVSSSYNEQF
>TRBV7-2|TRBJ1-5
ASSLGVLGNQPQH
>TRBV7-9|TRBJ2-7
ASTAWREPYEQY
>TRBV6-5|TRBJ1-5
ASSTSQGHQPQH
>TRBV27|TRBJ1-1
ASYPLQGLTEAF
>TRBV5-6|TRBJ2-2
ASSLGTGTGPGELF
>TRBV21-1|TRBJ1-5
ASSKVRTGENQPQH
>TRBV27|TRBJ1-1
ASSLREGNTEAF
>TRBV5-6|TRBJ1-2
ASSSDRAVGYT
>TRBV27|TRBJ2-3
ASSLYYGGGVTDTQY
>TRBV7-8|TRBJ2-1
ASSDGLVSYNEQF
>TRBV12-5|TRBJ2-1
ASGTGGGIGYNEQF
>TRBV5-1|TRBJ2-2
ASSWDTANTGELF
>TRBV7-3|TRBJ2-2
ASRKEAGSNTGELF
>TRBV5-5|TRBJ1-5
ASSPGASSSNQPQH
>TRBV7-9|TRBJ2-2
ASSLEAGGHTGELF
>TRBV6-1|TRBJ2-1
ASSSRGSSYNEQF
>TRBV4-1|TRBJ1-1
ASSQEFPGVLNTEAF
>TRBV5-6|TRBJ2-4
ASSFSYRSITQAKNIQY
>TRBV13|TRBJ2-7
ASSLSTSYEQY
>TRBV9|TRBJ1-2
ASSASTGSFYGYT
>TRBV28|TRBJ2-2
ASRGRTGRSTGELF
>TRBV6-1|TRBJ1-2
ASSEAVTFSRGYGYT
>TRBV25-1|TRBJ2-3
ASRFSRGTQY
>TRBV18|TRBJ1-4
ASSPSGTDNEKLF
>TRBV5-1|TRBJ1-1
ASSSNYRTMNTEAF
>TRBV15|TRBJ1-2
ATSRVQDSNYGYT
>TRBV7-9|TRBJ1-6
ASSLGGGTTGVGSPLH
>TRBV4-2|TRBJ2-1
ASSQDLLGVGEQF
>TRBV19|TRBJ1-1
ASSKRLTGNTEAF
>TRBV5-1|TRBJ2-3
ASSLSGGTSTDTQY
>TRBV7-9|TRBJ1-3
ASSLSGGISGNTIY
>TRBV7-9|TRBJ1-1
ASSLEQSTEAF
>TRBV6-5|TRBJ2-7
ASSKQPYEQY
>TRBV5-6|TRBJ1-4
ASSLVTGPVEKLF
>TRBV5-1|TRBJ2-3
ASSSLGGETDTQY
>TRBV4-3|TRBJ2-1
ASSQDHSMSPYNEQF
>TRBV15|TRBJ2-6
ATSRDLSSGANVLT
>TRBV2|TRBJ2-3
AYRGSGASTDTQY
>TRBV6-6|TRBJ2-7
ASREDRGEDYEQY
>TRBV2|TRBJ2-1
ASSEWQGIYNEQF
>TRBV6-1|TRBJ2-5
ASSERDRGMETQY
>TRBV1|TRBJ2-3
TSFPGLAGPGAKGEDTQY
>TRBV9|TRBJ1-1
ASSDPGTGWTEAF
>TRBV5-6|TRBJ2-2
ASLLQGSPNTGELF
>TRBV5-4|TRBJ2-7
ASSLSGGYEQY
>TRBV19|TRBJ2-3
ASSSPAGASTDTQY
>TRBV7-2|TRBJ2-1
ASSFVSGGYNEQF
>TRBV6-1|TRBJ1-5
ASGETGNQPQH
>TRBV15|TRBJ2-1
ATAPSGGAPYNEQF
>TRBV5-1|TRBJ2-7
ASSLRQGAYEQY
>TRBV7-9|TRBJ2-1
ASTRLASYNEQF
>TRBV6-1|TRBJ2-3
ASSESSGGAADTQY
>TRBV27|TRBJ1-1
ASSFGPSSEAF
>TRBV28|TRBJ2-7
ASSQMGQGYEQY
>TRBV19|TRBJ1-5
ATRGSTGNQPQH
>TRBV13|TRBJ1-5
ASSLRGQPQH